This TCR beta chain was profiled in a study of blood T cell repertoires in COVID-19. The wider study: There were acute and convalescent COVID-19 samples, and they came from the United States, Italy and Spain. Sources were T cells, B-cell-depleted T cells, or PBMCs; the material itself was cDNA or gDNA.

Libraries were prepared by immunoSEQ multiplex PCR; TCRdb keeps only in-frame clonotypes and omits some of them. The table lists some 370,000 clones, 80% to 85% of them singletons, with about 4.8% in the top ten. Recovery among Cohort 3 donors was established by two negative PCRs, clearance, or symptom resolution. The CDR3 loop spans 12 amino acids. Trimming removed 5 bases from V and 8 bases from J, with 13 bases in between. Germline V gene sequence: CDR1 SGDLS, CDR2 YYNGEE. This clone was detected a few times. Sequenced sample: PBMCs or T cells enriched from blood (not recorded which). The sequence was collected from a woman in her forties or fifties who had recovered from COVID-19. The rearrangement uses TRBV9 and TRBJ1-2, with D perhaps TRBD1 (5 bases). CDR3 in DNA: TGTGCCAGCAGTGGGACTCTTGGGGGCTACACCTTC. This encodes CASSGTLGGYTF.